This TCR beta chain was profiled in a study of graft-versus-host responses after intestinal transplantation. Across the whole study: Recipients got multivisceral, liver-intestinal, or isolated intestinal transplants. Every recipient had anti-thymocyte globulin induction and 2 to 3 years of tacrolimus plus steroids.

Germline values: CDR1 MNHNY, CDR2 SVGAGI (reference sequence). V dropped 2 bases and J dropped 0; count of bases not matched to a gene: 6. There are 16 residues in the CDR3. As concerns this clone: Its antigen is as yet unknown.

Study-level results: Clonal ratios of graft-versus-host to host-versus-graft in allografts were high for patients exhibiting graft-donor T cell macrochimerism. GvH clones appeared in recipient marrow, some first in ileum or blood.

Assay: immunoSEQ multiplex PCR; the TCRdb copy retains only in-frame clones and omits some. The table shows fewer than 30,000 clones, with 90% to 95% occurring only once. The source is a human patient who received an intestinal transplant, so some T cells may come from the graft donor. The sequences come from PBMCs, collected 30 days after intestinal transplant. This chain joins TRBV6-6 and TRBJ2-5; 7 bases fit TRBD1. The CDR3 protein is CASSYLGQRNQETQYF. CDR3 DNA: TGTGCCAGCAGTTACCTGGGACAGAGGAACCAAGAGACCCAGTACTTC.